This record covers a single T cell receptor (beta chain). Its antigen remains unidentified. This sample was taken from a study of OX40 agonist ivuxolimab in advanced cancers. The CDR3 extends over 17 amino acids. V was cut by 0 bases and J by 2 bases, with 15 bases left in between. The germline CDR1 and CDR2 sequences are WNHNN and SYGVQD (reference sequence). Broader study findings: More expanded clones were seen, on average, in CD8+ T cells than in CD4+.

Repertoires were generated with immunoSEQ multiplex PCR, while TCRdb's copy carries only in-frame clones and drops some. The data hold around 60,000 clones, with 70% to 85% observed a single time. The sequence derives from an adult with an advanced solid tumor such as melanoma, head and neck, liver or kidney cancer. V usage is TRBV10-1 and J usage is TRBJ2-3; D perhaps matches TRBD2 (6 bases). The sample here was CD4+ or CD8+ T cells sorted from blood, taken in a trial of the OX40 agonist ivuxolimab. The CDR3 bases are TGCGCCAGCAGTGAGTCGATTAGCGGAGCAAACACAGATACGCAGTATTTT. Its translation is CASSESISGANTDTQYF.